This T cell receptor beta chain emerged from a study of blood T cell repertoires in COVID-19. Study-level information: Material from acute and convalescent COVID-19 was sourced from the United States, Italy and Spain.

Germline lookup yields CDR1 MNHEY and CDR2 SVGEGT. This CDR3 has 13 amino acids. After removal of 6 bases from V and 3 bases from J, the junction contained 5 bases not matched to a gene. In the original workflow: From reference gene primer amplification, estimates of nucleated cell counts were derived. Method: immunoSEQ multiplex PCR; TCRdb's copy keeps in-frame clones and lacks some. Clonal size and the V and J genes are those of that table, whereas D and trimming came from the DNA. Of some 35,000 clones listed, 82% were seen once; the top ten hold about 42%. This clone came up a few times. The sample taken for sequencing was peripheral blood. This receptor was identified in a man older than 75 with active or convalescent COVID-19. V gene TRBV6-2 or TRBV6-3 combines with J gene TRBJ2-7; 7 bases align to TRBD1. The CDR3 region is CASSTGQNYEQYF. DNA of the CDR3: TGTGCCAGCAGCACGGGACAGAACTACGAGCAGTACTTC.